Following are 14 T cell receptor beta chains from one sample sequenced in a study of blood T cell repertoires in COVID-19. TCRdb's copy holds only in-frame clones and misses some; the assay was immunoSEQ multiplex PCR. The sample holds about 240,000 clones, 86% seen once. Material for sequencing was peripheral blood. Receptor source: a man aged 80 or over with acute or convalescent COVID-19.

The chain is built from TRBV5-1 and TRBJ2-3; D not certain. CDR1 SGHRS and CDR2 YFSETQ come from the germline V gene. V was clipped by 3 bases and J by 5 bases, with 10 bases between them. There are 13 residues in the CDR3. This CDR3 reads CASSSERRDTQYF. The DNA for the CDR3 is TGCGCCAGCAGCTCCGAACGGAGAGATACGCAGTATTTT.

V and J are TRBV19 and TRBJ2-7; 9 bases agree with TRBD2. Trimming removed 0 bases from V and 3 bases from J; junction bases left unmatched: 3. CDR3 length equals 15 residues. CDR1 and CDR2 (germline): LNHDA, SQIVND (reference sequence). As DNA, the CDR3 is TGTGCCAGTAGTATAGATCCTAGCGGGGTCTACGAGCAGTACTTC. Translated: CASSIDPSGVYEQYF.

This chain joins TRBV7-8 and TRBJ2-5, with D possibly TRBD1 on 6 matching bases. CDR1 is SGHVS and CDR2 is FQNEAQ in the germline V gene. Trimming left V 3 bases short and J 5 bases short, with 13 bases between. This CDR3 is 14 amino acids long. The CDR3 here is CASSFYRARETQYF. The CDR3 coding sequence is TGTGCCAGCAGCTTCTACAGGGCCCGCGAGACCCAGTACTTC.

Written as DNA, the CDR3 is TGTGCCAGTAGTAGGCAGGGCGGTGAAAAACTGTTTTTT. It yields the protein CASSRQGGEKLFF. V gene TRBV19 combines with J gene TRBJ1-4; tentative D call: TRBD1 (5 bases). Trimming shortened V by 4 bases and J by 7 bases, and 10 bases separated the two germline ends. This CDR3 contains 13 residues. Germline V lookup: CDR1 LNHDA, CDR2 SQIVND (reference sequence). Full variable domain (missing parts from reference TRBV19 and TRBJ1-4): DGGITQSPKYLFRKEGQNVTLSCEQNLNHDAMYWYRQDPGQGLRLIYYSQIVNDFQKGDIAEGYSVSREKKESFPLTVTSAQKNPTAFYLCASSRQGGEKLFFGSGTQLSVL.

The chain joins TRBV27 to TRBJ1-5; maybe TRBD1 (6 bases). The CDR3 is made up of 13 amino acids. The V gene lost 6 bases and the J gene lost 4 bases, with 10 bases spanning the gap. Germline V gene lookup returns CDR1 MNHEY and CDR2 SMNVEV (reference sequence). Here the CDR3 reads CASRRTANQPQHF. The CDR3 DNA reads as TGTGCCAGCAGGAGGACAGCTAATCAGCCCCAGCATTTT.

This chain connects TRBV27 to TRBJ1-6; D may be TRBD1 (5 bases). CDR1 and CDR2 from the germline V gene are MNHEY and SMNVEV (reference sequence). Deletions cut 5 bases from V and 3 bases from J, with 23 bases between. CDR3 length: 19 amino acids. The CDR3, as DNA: TGTGCCAGCAGTCCTGGGACCGGTTTCCGGGGGGGCTATAATTCACCCCTCCACTTT. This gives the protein CASSPGTGFRGGYNSPLHF.

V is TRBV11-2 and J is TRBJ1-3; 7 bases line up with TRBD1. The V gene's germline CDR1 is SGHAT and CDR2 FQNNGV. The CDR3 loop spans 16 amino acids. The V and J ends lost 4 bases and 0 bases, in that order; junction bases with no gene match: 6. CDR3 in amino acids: CASSSDRVGSGNTIYF. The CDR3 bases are TGTGCCAGCAGCTCAGACAGGGTTGGCTCTGGAAACACCATATATTTT.

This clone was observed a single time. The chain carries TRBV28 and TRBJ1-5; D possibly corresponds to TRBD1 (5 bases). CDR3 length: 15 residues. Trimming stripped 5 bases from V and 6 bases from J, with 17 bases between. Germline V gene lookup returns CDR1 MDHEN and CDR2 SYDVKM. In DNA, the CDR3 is TGTGCCAGCAGTCCCCCTGACAGATTTAGTCAGCCCCAGCATTTT. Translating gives CASSPPDRFSQPQHF.

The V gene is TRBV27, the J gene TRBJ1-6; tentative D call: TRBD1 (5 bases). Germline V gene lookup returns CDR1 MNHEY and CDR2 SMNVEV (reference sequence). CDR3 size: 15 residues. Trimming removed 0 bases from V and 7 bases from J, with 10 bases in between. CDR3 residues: CASSLSGVFNSPLHF. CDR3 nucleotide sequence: TGTGCCAGCAGTTTATCAGGGGTTTTCAATTCACCCCTCCACTTT.

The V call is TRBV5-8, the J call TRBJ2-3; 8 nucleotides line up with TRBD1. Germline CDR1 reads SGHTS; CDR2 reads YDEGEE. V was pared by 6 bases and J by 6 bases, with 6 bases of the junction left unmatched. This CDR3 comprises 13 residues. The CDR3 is CASNRGNADTQYF. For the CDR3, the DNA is TGTGCCAGCAACAGGGGGAATGCTGATACGCAGTATTTT.

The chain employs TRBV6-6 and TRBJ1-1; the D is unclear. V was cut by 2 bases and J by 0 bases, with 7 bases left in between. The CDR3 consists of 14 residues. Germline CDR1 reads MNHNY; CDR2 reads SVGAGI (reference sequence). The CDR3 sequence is CASSYQIMNTEAFF. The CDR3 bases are TGTGCCAGCAGTTACCAGATAATGAACACTGAAGCTTTCTTT.

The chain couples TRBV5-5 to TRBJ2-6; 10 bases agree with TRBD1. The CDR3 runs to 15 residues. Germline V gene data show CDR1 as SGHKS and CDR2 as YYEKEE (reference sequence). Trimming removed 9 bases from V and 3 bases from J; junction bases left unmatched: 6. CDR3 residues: CANDRGLNGANVLTF. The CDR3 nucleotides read TGTGCCAACGACAGGGGGCTTAATGGGGCCAACGTCCTGACTTTC.

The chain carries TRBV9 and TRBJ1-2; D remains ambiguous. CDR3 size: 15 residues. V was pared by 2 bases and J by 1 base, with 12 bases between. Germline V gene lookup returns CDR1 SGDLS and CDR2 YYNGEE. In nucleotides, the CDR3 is TGTGCCAGCAGCGTTGGTGCGGCCTATAACTATGGCTACACCTTC. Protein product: CASSVGAAYNYGYTF.

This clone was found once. CDR3 nucleotides: TGTGCCAGCAGCTTCCAGGACAGGGGGTATCGGGATGAAAAACTGTTTTTT. It yields the protein CASSFQDRGYRDEKLFF. This chain links TRBV7-9 with TRBJ1-4; 10 bases line up with TRBD1. The CDR3 contains 17 residues. The trim removed 3 bases at V and 6 bases at J, leaving 10 bases unmatched. Germline V gives CDR1 SEHNR, CDR2 FQNEAQ (reference sequence).